This TCR beta chain was profiled in a study of human T cells and chemical hapten exposure. Looking at the study overall: Patients additionally received therapeutic doses of diphenylcyclopropenone on the scalp once a week, and this continued throughout the approximately 26-week study. On the upper back, patch tests were applied with 0.01% DPC and read at 6 days. General study findings and limits: All donors were alopecia patients, so their immunity may differ from that of healthy people.

TCRdb used MiXCR to reprocess the RACE reads, holding one entry per CDR3 protein. In the table there are roughly 100,000 distinct CDR3 sequences, about 34% of which are singletons. Points on this clonotype: Antigen specificity is unknown.

The time point denotes: patch test 3, about 24 weeks after DPC sensitization. The treatment was: therapeutic diphenylcyclopropenone sensitization with weekly scalp DPC. Whole blood, unfractionated, served as the material for total RNA extraction. The CDR3 loop spans 15 amino acids. Germline CDR1 MNHNS, CDR2 SASEGT. V lost 6 bases and J lost 3; bases outside the gene matches: 8. This receptor was obtained from a man aged 40-50 years with alopecia areata. Some clones in this sample may be carry-over from other donors' samples. The input for sequencing was whole blood, taken in connection with sensitization to the hapten diphenylcyclopropenone (DPC). This rearrangement joins TRBV6-1 to TRBJ2-7; 10 bases map to TRBD2. CDR3 loop: CASSATSGTFYEQYV. In DNA, the CDR3 is TGTGCCAGCAGCGCAACTAGCGGGACCTTCTACGAGCAGTACGTC.